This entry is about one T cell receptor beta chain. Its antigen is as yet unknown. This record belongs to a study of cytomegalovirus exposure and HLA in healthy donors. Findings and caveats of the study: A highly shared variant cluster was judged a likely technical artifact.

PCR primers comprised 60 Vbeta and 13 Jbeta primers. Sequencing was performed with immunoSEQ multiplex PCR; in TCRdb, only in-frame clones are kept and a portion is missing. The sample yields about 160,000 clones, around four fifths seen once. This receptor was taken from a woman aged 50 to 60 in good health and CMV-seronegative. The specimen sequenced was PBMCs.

This CDR3 is CASSLAGAGLDYEQYF. CDR3 sequence (DNA): TGTGCCAGCAGCTTAGCTGGAGCGGGACTGGATTACGAGCAGTACTTC. V gene TRBV11-2 combines with J gene TRBJ2-7; 7 bases fit TRBD2. The CDR3 runs 16 residues. In germline, CDR1 is SGHAT, CDR2 FQNNGV. With V trimmed by 1 base and J by 4 bases, 10 bases remained unmatched.